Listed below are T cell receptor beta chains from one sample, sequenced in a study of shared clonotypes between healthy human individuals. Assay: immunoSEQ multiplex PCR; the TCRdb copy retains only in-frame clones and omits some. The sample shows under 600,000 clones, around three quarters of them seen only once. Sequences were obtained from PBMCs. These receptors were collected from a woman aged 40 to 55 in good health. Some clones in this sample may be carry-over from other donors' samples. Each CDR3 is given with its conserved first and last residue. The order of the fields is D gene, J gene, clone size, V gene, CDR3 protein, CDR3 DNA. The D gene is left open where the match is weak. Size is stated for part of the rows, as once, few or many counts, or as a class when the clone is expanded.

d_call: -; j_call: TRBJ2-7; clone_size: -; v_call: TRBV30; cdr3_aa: CAWGLERTYEQYF; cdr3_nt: TGTGCCTGGGGCCTGGAGCGGACCTACGAGCAGTACTTC
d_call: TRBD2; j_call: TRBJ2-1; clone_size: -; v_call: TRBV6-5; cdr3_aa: CASSPSGRATHEQFF; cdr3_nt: TGTGCCAGCAGCCCTAGCGGGAGGGCCACCCATGAGCAGTTCTTC
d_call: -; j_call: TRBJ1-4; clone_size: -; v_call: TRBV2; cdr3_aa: CASSENPGVAGLFF; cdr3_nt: TGTGCCAGCAGTGAAAATCCAGGGGTGGCCGGACTGTTTTTT
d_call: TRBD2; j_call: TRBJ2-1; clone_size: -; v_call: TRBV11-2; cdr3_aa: CASSWVASGRAKFF; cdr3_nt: TGTGCCAGCAGCTGGGTAGCTAGCGGGAGGGCCAAGTTCTTC
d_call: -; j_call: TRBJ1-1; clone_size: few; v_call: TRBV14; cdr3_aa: CASSPRMNTEAFF; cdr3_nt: TGTGCCAGCAGCCCCCGGATGAACACTGAAGCTTTCTTT
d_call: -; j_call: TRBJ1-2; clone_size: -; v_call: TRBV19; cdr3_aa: CASSTLTEGYGYTF; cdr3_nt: TGTGCCAGTAGTACCCTGACAGAGGGCTATGGCTACACCTTC
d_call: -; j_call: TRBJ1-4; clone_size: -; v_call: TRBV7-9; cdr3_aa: CASRGDGNEKLFF; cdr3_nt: TGTGCCAGCAGGGGGGACGGAAATGAAAAACTGTTTTTT
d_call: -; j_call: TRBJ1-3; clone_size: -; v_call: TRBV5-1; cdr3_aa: CASSYGGDGNTIYF; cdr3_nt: TGCGCCAGCAGCTACGGGGGAGATGGAAACACCATATATTTT
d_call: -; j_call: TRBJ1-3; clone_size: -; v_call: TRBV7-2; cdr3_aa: CASSLAQVGGNTIYF; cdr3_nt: TGTGCCAGCAGCTTAGCGCAGGTGGGAGGAAACACCATATATTTT
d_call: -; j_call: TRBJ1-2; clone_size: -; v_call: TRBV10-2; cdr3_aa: CASSEGGSYGYTF; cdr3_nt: TGCGCCAGCAGTGAGGGCGGCAGCTATGGCTACACCTTC
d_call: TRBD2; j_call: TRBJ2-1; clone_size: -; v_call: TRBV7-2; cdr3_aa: CASSLAAGGAYNEQFF; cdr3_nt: TGTGCCAGCAGCTTAGCGGCGGGAGGCGCCTACAATGAGCAGTTCTTC